This TCR beta chain was retrieved from a study of T-cell memory formation after mild COVID-19. Trimming took 7 bases from V and 6 from J, leaving 16 bases between them. From germline, CDR1 is DFQATT and CDR2 SNEGSKA (reference sequence). The CDR3 runs to 12 residues. This clonotype was recorded many times. MiXCR was run by TCRdb on the 5' RACE reads, yielding one entry per CDR3 protein. The table lists 550,000 to 600,000 distinct CDR3 sequences, approximately 15% of them singletons. This clonotype was obtained from an adult woman who had mild COVID-19 (a few samples of this study predate the infection). Cell type and time point are not known. Material for sequencing was PBMCs or a T cell subset sorted from them (not recorded which). The chain combines TRBV20-1 with TRBJ2-7; D gene ambiguous. CDR3 sequence: CSGLRKNAEQYF. The CDR3 DNA sequence: TGCAGTGGGTTGAGAAAGAATGCCGAGCAGTACTTC.